The entry that follows covers one TCR beta chain sequence. This clonotype was seen repeatedly, ten times or more. Its antigen has not been determined. Per-nucleotide qualities are absent, and no much larger clonotype sits a single base away. The time point label on this specimen signifies: newly diagnosed GD, antithyroid drugs for less than 3 months. RNA was extracted from PBMCs in TRIzol for both TCR sequencing and RNA sequencing. Graves' disease was diagnosed according to American Thyroid Association guidelines. Patients for the study were recruited at an endocrinology department in Xi'an, China. Each patient gave approximately 9.7 milliliters of peripheral blood, collected in an EDTA anticoagulant tube. PBMCs were isolated by Ficoll Paque Plus density gradient separation without further T cell sorting. RNA quality was checked with an Agilent 2100 Bioanalyzer and agarose gel, and concentration with a NanoDrop 2000.

The library came from multiplex PCR. Instrument on record: Illumina HiSeq 4000. iRepertoire HTBI primers and Arm-PCR amplification of CDR3 regions were used to construct TCR beta libraries. Gel purification was performed on PCR products prior to sequencing. As for how the authors treated the data: Across samples, fewer than 70 TRBV and 13 to 15 TRBJ segments were identified and used for gene usage analysis of CDR3 amino acid clonotypes. COPE and FqMerger were used to merge filtered high-quality paired reads into contigs. BLAST was used to align contigs to IMGT TRBV, TRBD and TRBJ reference genes, with CDR3 defined following IMGT. Clonotypes above 0.1% frequency were classified as highly expanded clones. Shannon entropy served as the measure of repertoire diversity, while the Gini coefficient captured V-J evenness. A clonotype was considered public if more than one individual shared it. TCRdb reran the public reads through fastp at Q25 and MiXCR, keeping productive beta chains. CDR3 protein sequences are deduplicated, and each keeps its most common genes and DNA. The V and J calls here are based on TCRdb, not the publication. This sample lists roughly 610,000 distinct CDR3 sequences; less than 20% were detected once. The ten most abundant clones make up about 18% of the sample.

These data belong to a study of regulatory T cells in long-lasting Graves disease (dated by TCRdb to the early 2020s). For the wider study: In the newly diagnosed Graves' disease group, patients had been taking antithyroid drugs for less than 3 months. This study used TCR sequencing and RNA sequencing of peripheral blood to compare persistent Graves' disease patients against newly diagnosed Graves' disease patients. The study was registered as a clinical trial and conducted in China. TCR sequencing covered around 13 persistent and some 20 newly diagnosed Graves' disease patients, approximately 33 samples in total.

At the junction V is shortened by 2 bases and J by 8 bases, with 13 bases in between. CDR1 and CDR2, per the germline V gene, are MDHEN and SYDVKM. The CDR3 holds 15 amino acids from the cysteine to the phenylalanine. CDR3 DNA only is kept here, 45 bases in frame from base 1. Overall study results and their limits: More public clonotypes were shared among persistent patients (approximately 3,000) than among newly diagnosed patients (approximately 1,000). Compared with newly diagnosed patients, patients with persistent Graves' disease had lower TCR Shannon entropy and fewer highly expanded clones, which suggests clonal expansion. TRBV28, TRBJ1-2 and TRBJ2-5 were preferentially used in persistent disease, while TRBV20-1 and TRBJ2-1 were favored in newly diagnosed disease. Because the primary lesion, thyroid tissue, could not be accessed, the study looked at peripheral blood alone. The authors acknowledged the small sample size as a limitation that may reduce accuracy. Sequencing and analysis were restricted to the TCR beta chain.

The same data also contributed to another study, on T cells in Graves' hyperthyroidism and ophthalmopathy. The second publication reports: Stable Graves' hyperthyroidism was defined as the absence of progression to ophthalmopathy over 18 months of follow-up. Hyperthyroidism patients were newly diagnosed, with disease duration under 2 months, and aged 18 to 65 years. Patients with uncontrolled infections, other autoimmune diseases, pregnancy or lactation were excluded. Diagnoses were based on clinical symptoms, serum thyroxine and TRAb, thyroid ultrasound and orbital computed tomography. The first round of RT-PCR for the TCR CDR3 was performed with the HTBI primer set and the Qiagen OneStep RT-PCR kit. Blood samples also contained most of the expanded thyroid clonotypes (frequency above 0.001), which suggests that blood repertoires may reflect thyroid immune responses. A model built on a 13 V-J signature distinguished ophthalmopathy from stable hyperthyroidism, reaching 85% to 90% sensitivity and 81.08% specificity in cross-validation and 80%/75% in testing. In validation, the model predicted progression to ophthalmopathy a median of roughly 6.1 months before onset, with over 60% sensitivity and almost 75% specificity. To identify distinguishing TCR V-J signatures, a discovery cohort of about 100 patients was used, comprising 40 to 45 with Graves' ophthalmopathy and 57 with stable Graves' hyperthyroidism. Prospective prediction of ophthalmopathy was tested in an independent validation cohort of under 20 hyperthyroidism patients and 17 patients who later progressed to ophthalmopathy. For training and testing, the approximately 92 patients in the discovery cohort were randomly divided in a 7:3 ratio. Thyroid tissue and blood T-cell repertoires from more than 5 Graves' hyperthyroidism patients were also compared in the study. Once sampling was done, hyperthyroidism patients were given methimazole at a starting dose of 30 mg daily, whereas ophthalmopathy patients were given high-dose intravenous methylprednisolone. Libraries were constructed in a second round of multiplex PCR, after which size selection and purification were carried out. Libraries were sequenced paired-end with 100 bp reads on an Illumina HiSeq2000. SOAPnuke was used to process the raw data, throwing out any read that contained adapters or uncalled bases, had a mean Phred below 15, or lacked an exact constant-primer or identifier match. High-quality paired reads were merged with COPE v1.2.5, and unique nucleotide sequences were defined as clonotypes. Clonotypes were aligned to IMGT TRBV, TRBD and TRBJ reference segments using MiTCR v1.1. The analysis included only V-J combinations with a frequency above 0.0001, which together covered 99% to 99.2% of the repertoires. The TCS score was defined as the ratio of F50 (clonal expansion) to E x V (chaos), calculated using BLOSUM62-based TCRdist between CDR3 peptides within each V-J. Welch's t-statistics and random forest reduced around 520 V-J features to about 12, which were used in a naive Bayes classifier (R e1071). Sample size was not statistically predetermined, and investigators were not blinded to group allocation. The paper reports TCR Vbeta CDR3 sequencing of roughly 140 peripheral blood samples: over 40 ophthalmopathy, over 70 hyperthyroidism and approximately 17 progressor patients.

The clonotype comes from a woman in her 30s with Graves disease. Donor details come from another sample of the same person, matched by shared clones. The sequence is built from TRBV28 and TRBJ1-6; tentative D gene TRBD1, with 5 bases matching. This material consisted of peripheral blood mononuclear cells (PBMCs), taken at new diagnosis, from a patient treated with antithyroid drugs. CDR3 protein: CASSLGGTFHSPLHF. In nucleotides, the sequence is TGTGCCAGCAGTTTAGGGGGGACCTTTCATTCACCCCTCCACTTT. The variable domain in full, with residues beyond the CDR3 obtained from the reference TRBV28 and TRBJ1-6 genes, is DVKVTQSSRYLVKRTGEKVFLECVQDMDHENMFWYRQDPGLGLRLIYFSYDVKMKEKGDIPEGYSVSREKKERFSLILESASTNQTSMYLCASSLGGTFHSPLHFGNGTRLTVT.